This TCR beta chain appears in the sequencing data of a study of neurological immune-mediated disorders (dated by TCRdb to about 2019). About the investigation overall: Peripheral blood TCR-beta repertoires from patients with HTLV-I-associated myelopathy (HAM/TSP), patients with multiple sclerosis, and healthy controls were compared in the study using UMI-based sequencing. Longitudinal samples, technical triplicates and paired sorted CD4+ and CD8+ T-cell subsets, alongside PBMC samples, were included among the roughly 110 TCR-beta libraries. The cohort included about 70 subjects: roughly 15 with HAM/TSP, about 34 with multiple sclerosis, and around 20 healthy controls.

cDNA was synthesized by template-switch 5'RACE using a primer carrying a 10-nucleotide random unique molecular identifier by which each TCR transcript was tagged. Over 190 million TCR-beta sequences, covering 15-18 subjects, were produced in each sequencing run. The RNeasy kit was used to extract total RNA. TCR-beta VDJ regions were amplified with primers for the TCR constant region and the 5'RACE anchor, using the KAPA Real-time Library Amplification kit. A first PCR added sample indexes and Illumina adaptors, after which a second PCR increased the library yield. After purification with Ampure beads, the TCR product of roughly 650 bp was size-selected on a 2% E-gel SizeSelection system. Before pooling, library quality was assessed on a Bioanalyzer, concentration was determined with Qubit, and library quantification was performed with the Kapa Library Quantification kit. An Illumina HiSeq 2500 sequenced the libraries paired-end 2 x 150 bp. To increase sequence diversity, roughly 24-31% phiX was spiked into each library pool. In the original analysis: Quality-filtered reads were processed with the UMI-based MiGEC pipeline, which removed over 85% of raw TCR sequences during error correction. VDJ genes were aligned to IMGT germline references, and each clonotype was defined by a unique CDR3 amino acid sequence together with V-J genes. Clonal expansion, Shannon diversity, and CDR3 relatedness (CalcPairwiseDistances, ClusterSamples) were evaluated with VDJtools, and phylogenetic trees were built with CLCbio workbench. Expanded clones were defined as having at least 8 unique UMIs, based on coefficient-of-variation modelling across technical triplicates. The public reads were reprocessed in TCRdb via fastp at Q25 and MiXCR, keeping in-frame beta chains. Each entry is one CDR3 protein sequence, shown with its most common DNA and genes. V and J calls and clone size were set by TCRdb, not the authors. For this sample there are about 41,000 distinct CDR3 sequences; roughly 15% appear just once. The ten largest make up approximately 4% of the sample.

Germline trimming: 0 bases from V, 4 bases from J; junction bases outside gene matches: 8. Taken from the germline V gene, the CDR1 and CDR2 loops are SGHRS and YFSETQ. The CDR3 runs 16 residues from the cysteine to the phenylalanine. The only DNA kept is the CDR3, 48 bases in frame from the first base. What the research found in general, with its limitations: TCR clonal expansion was highest in HAM/TSP patients and lowest in MS patients, with MS patients falling below even healthy controls. Expanded clones from different subjects shared no identical CDR3 amino acid sequences, which suggests that TCR-beta repertoires were private in all groups.

The sample holds many counts of this clonotype. The specificity of this receptor is unknown. No quality values exist for individual bases; no much larger clone is one base distant. For sorted-subset TCR libraries, approximately 1 million sorted CD4+ or CD8+ T cells were used. Peripheral blood underwent Ficoll-Hypaque density gradient centrifugation to isolate PBMCs, which were then cryopreserved in liquid nitrogen. Paired sorted CD4+ and CD8+ subsets came from healthy controls, HAM/TSP patients and MS patients. Sequenced material: CD4+ T cells from blood. The source is a woman aged 60-75 years with HTLV-1-associated myelopathy (HAM/TSP). The sequence is built from TRBV5-1 and TRBJ2-7, and 9 bases in between align with TRBD2. CDR3 loop: CASSLVLAGRPYEQYF. The base sequence is TGCGCCAGCAGCTTGGTTCTAGCGGGGAGACCTTACGAGCAGTACTTC.